This entry lists 30 T cell receptor beta chains sequenced from one sample in a study of cytomegalovirus exposure and HLA in healthy donors. PCR employed 60 Vbeta and 13 Jbeta primers. Assay used: immunoSEQ multiplex PCR; TCRdb lists only in-frame clones, some missing. The sample consists of nearly 95,000 clones, roughly 69% of them appearing once. Material for sequencing was PBMCs. The receptors here all came from a woman in her 30s in good health and CMV-seronegative.

This clone has only a few counts. V usage is TRBV29-1 and J usage is TRBJ1-2; tentative D call: TRBD1 (6 bases). V lost 4 bases and J 8 bases, leaving 20 bases between the germline ends. The CDR3 extends over 14 amino acids. Germline V gene sequence: CDR1 SQVTM, CDR2 ANQGSEA. The CDR3 coding sequence is TGCAGCGTTGCCCCCTGGGGAGGGGGTAAAGGCTACACCTTC. Translating gives CSVAPWGGGKGYTF.

The chain carries TRBV4-1 and TRBJ2-4; TRBD1 aligns across 7 bases. Trimming cost V 0 bases and J 4 bases; bases outside gene matches: 6. The germline V gene encodes CDR1 MGHRA and CDR2 YSYEKL. CDR3 length equals 16 residues. DNA of the CDR3: TGCGCCAGCAGCCAAGAGGGGACAGTTAGAAAAAACATTCAGTACTTC. Residues: CASSQEGTVRKNIQYF.

This chain joins TRBV11-2 and TRBJ2-3; 9 nucleotides match TRBD2. The CDR3 consists of 16 residues. Germline CDR1 SGHAT, CDR2 FQNNGV. V shed 3 bases and J 1 base; nucleotides not matched to a gene: 5. The DNA of the CDR3 is TGTGCCAGCAGCTTCGCTCTAGCGGGGCGCACAGATACGCAGTATTTT. It specifies CASSFALAGRTDTQYF. Full variable domain (outside the CDR3, taken from reference TRBV11-2 and TRBJ2-3): EAGVAQSPRYKIIEKRQSVAFWCNPISGHATLYWYQQILGQGPKLLIQFQNNGVVDDSQLPKDRFSAERLKGVDSTLKIQPAKLEDSAVYLCASSFALAGRTDTQYFGPGTRLTVL.

This clone was counted only a few times. V usage is TRBV18 and J usage is TRBJ2-3; 9 bases map to TRBD2. Germline V CDR1 and CDR2: KGHSH, LQKENI. The V segment lost 3 bases and the J segment 0 bases; nucleotides outside the gene matches: 4. The CDR3 runs 16 residues. CDR3 sequence: CASSPQSGRSTDTQYF. In DNA, the CDR3 is TGTGCCAGCTCACCCCAAAGCGGGAGGAGCACAGATACGCAGTATTTT.

The chain carries TRBV9 and TRBJ1-1; D call uncertain. Germline V lookup: CDR1 SGDLS, CDR2 YYNGEE. Between the trimmed V and J ends, which lost 4 bases and 4 bases, there was a span of 17 bases. This CDR3 contains 15 residues. The CDR3 region is CASSPELWASTEAFF. The CDR3 region has the DNA TGTGCCAGCAGCCCAGAGCTGTGGGCAAGCACTGAAGCTTTCTTT.

This clone occurred once. The chain links TRBV5-1 to TRBJ2-5; 12 bases agree with TRBD2. With V trimmed by 2 bases and J by 4 bases, 6 bases remained unmatched. CDR3 length equals 16 residues. Germline loops: CDR1 SGHRS, CDR2 YFSETQ. The CDR3 DNA reads TGCGCCAGCAGCTTACTTCTAGCGGGGGGGCGAGAGACCCAGTACTTC. Its protein is CASSLLLAGGRETQYF.

The chain recombines TRBV5-1 with TRBJ2-3; 11 bases are a match to TRBD2. CDR1 is SGHRS, CDR2 YFSETQ, per germline. This CDR3 is built from 16 residues. The V segment lost 4 bases and the J segment 0 bases; nucleotides outside the gene matches: 4. CDR3: CASSRGLAESTDTQYF. The CDR3 coding sequence is TGCGCCAGCAGCCGGGGACTAGCGGAAAGCACAGATACGCAGTATTTT.

The gene calls are TRBV6-1 and TRBJ2-7, with 11 bases aligning to TRBD1. CDR1 and CDR2 (germline): MNHNS, SASEGT. J gave up 3 bases and V 1 base, and 8 bases lay outside the gene matches. This CDR3 is 17 amino acids long. In DNA, the CDR3 is TGTGCCAGCAGTGAAGTTCTGGGGGGGACAGGGGGCTACGAGCAGTACTTC. This encodes CASSEVLGGTGGYEQYF.

This clone was picked up a small number of times. The rearrangement links TRBV4-1 to TRBJ2-3, with 8 bases aligning to TRBD2. V was pared by 0 bases and J by 6 bases, with 11 bases of the junction left unmatched. Germline V gene data show CDR1 as MGHRA and CDR2 as YSYEKL. The CDR3 is 17 residues long. This CDR3 reads CASSQDRTGTRGDTQYF. In DNA, the CDR3 is TGCGCCAGCAGCCAAGACCGAACCGGGACTAGGGGGGATACGCAGTATTTT.

This clone was counted only a few times. V usage is TRBV5-1 and J usage is TRBJ1-4; 7 nucleotides agree with TRBD1. Germline assignment: CDR1 SGHRS and CDR2 YFSETQ. This CDR3 comprises 15 residues. V gave up 5 bases and J gave up 3 bases; unmatched junction bases: 7. The CDR3 nucleotides are TGCGCCAGCAGATCACTACAGGGGTCTAATGAAAAACTGTTTTTT. Translated, it gives CASRSLQGSNEKLFF. Full variable domain (rest looked up from reference TRBV5-1 and TRBJ1-4): KAGVTQTPRYLIKTRGQQVTLSCSPISGHRSVSWYQQTPGQGLQFLFEYFSETQRNKGNFPGRFSGRQFSNSRSEMNVSTLELGDSALYLCASRSLQGSNEKLFFGSGTQLSVL.

The V gene is TRBV5-1, the J gene TRBJ2-7; 11 nucleotides align to TRBD2. The V gene end was trimmed by 2 bases and the J gene end by 6 bases; junction bases not matched to a gene: 10. This CDR3 spans 16 amino acids. CDR1 is SGHRS and CDR2 is YFSETQ in the germline V gene. The CDR3, as DNA: TGCGCCAGCAGCTTAGGGATAGCGGGGGGGCCTGTCGAGCAGTACTTC. It encodes CASSLGIAGGPVEQYF.

The chain is built from TRBV4-1 and TRBJ1-1; 10 bases line up with TRBD1. Trimming removed 1 base from V and 4 bases from J; junction bases left unmatched: 6. The length of the CDR3 is 16 residues. CDR1 is MGHRA, CDR2 YSYEKL, per germline. As DNA, the CDR3 is TGCGCCAGCAGCCAAGCGACAGGGGGCTGGGCCACTGAAGCTTTCTTT. This sequence encodes CASSQATGGWATEAFF.

This CDR3 reads CASSPDGQGRSGYTF. The CDR3 DNA follows: TGTGCCAGCAGCCCTGACGGACAGGGTAGAAGTGGCTACACCTTC. The gene calls are TRBV7-9 and TRBJ1-2; TRBD1 aligns across 8 bases. This CDR3 comprises 15 residues. Germline V gene lookup returns CDR1 SEHNR and CDR2 FQNEAQ (reference sequence). V dropped 5 bases and J dropped 7; count of bases not matched to a gene: 12.

V usage is TRBV11-3 and J usage is TRBJ2-7; perhaps TRBD1 as D (6 bases). Trimming left V 4 bases short and J 4 bases short, with 11 bases between. Germline lookup yields CDR1 SGHNT and CDR2 YENEEA. The CDR3 is 13 residues long. The chain's CDR3 is CASSSSDSYEQYF. The CDR3 nucleotides read TGTGCCAGCAGCTCCTCGGACAGTTACGAGCAGTACTTC.

The table lists this clone with a few counts. The V call is TRBV4-1, the J call TRBJ1-2; possibly TRBD1 for D (6 bases). The germline V gene has CDR1 MGHRA and CDR2 YSYEKL. Trimming took 0 bases from V and 3 from J, leaving 14 bases between them. This CDR3 is built from 16 residues. In DNA form, the CDR3 reads TGCGCCAGCAGCCAAGAACGGGGGGCGCGGGACTATGGCTACACCTTC. The encoded protein is CASSQERGARDYGYTF.

The chain links TRBV9 to TRBJ2-7; 16 bases match TRBD2. The CDR3 length is 18 residues. J was trimmed by 5 bases and V by 8 bases; bases with no gene match: 16. Germline V gives CDR1 SGDLS, CDR2 YYNGEE. In nucleotides, the CDR3 is TGTGCCAGTGCTCCCGGGACTAGCGGGAGGGTTCAGTCACACGAGCAGTACTTC. This translates into CASAPGTSGRVQSHEQYF.

The J gene is TRBJ2-3, the V gene TRBV2, with TRBD1 matching 7 bases. Germline V lookup: CDR1 SNHLY, CDR2 FYNNEI. The CDR3 is 13 amino acids. V lost 10 bases, J lost 6 bases, and 10 bases stayed unmatched. CDR3 residues: CAISAGGGDTQYF. In DNA form, the CDR3 reads TGTGCCATTTCGGCAGGGGGTGGGGATACGCAGTATTTT.

The chain is built from TRBV6-1 and TRBJ2-2, with D maybe TRBD1 (5 bases). The germline CDR1 and CDR2 sequences are MNHNS and SASEGT. Trimming pared 8 bases from V and 1 base from J, leaving 11 bases between. The CDR3 sequence is 14 residues long. For the CDR3, the DNA is TGTGCCAGCCCTGGCAGGGAGAACACCGGGGAGCTGTTTTTT. Translation: CASPGRENTGELFF.

The J gene is TRBJ2-3, the V gene TRBV4-3; D is unresolved. Germline V lookup: CDR1 LGHNA, CDR2 YSLEER. CDR3 length equals 14 residues. Between the trimmed V and J ends, which lost 0 bases and 4 bases, there was a span of 8 bases. CDR3 coding DNA: TGCGCCAGCAGCCAAGATCTAGAGGCAGATACGCAGTATTTT. Protein: CASSQDLEADTQYF.

The CDR3 DNA is TGTGCCACCAGCAGAGATAGGAGCCGTAATGAAAAACTGTTTTTT. Translation: CATSRDRSRNEKLFF. The rearrangement joins TRBV15 to TRBJ1-4; D not resolved. CDR3 length: 15 residues. Germline values: CDR1 LNHNV, CDR2 YYDKDF (reference sequence). Trimming removed 0 bases from V and 4 bases from J, with 9 bases in between.

The chain recombines TRBV5-4 with TRBJ2-1; D not certain. Germline CDR1 and CDR2: SGHNT and YYREEE (reference sequence). V lost 2 bases and J lost 5, with 8 bases in between. The CDR3 is 13 residues long. The CDR3 DNA sequence: TGTGCCAGCAGCTTTGACTGGAACAATGAGCAGTTCTTC. It yields the protein CASSFDWNNEQFF.

This clone occurred a few times. This chain links TRBV19 with TRBJ1-2; TRBD1 agrees at 8 bases. Germline values: CDR1 LNHDA, CDR2 SQIVND (reference sequence). This CDR3 contains 13 residues. The V and J ends lost 8 bases and 4 bases, in that order; junction bases with no gene match: 6. This CDR3 is CASFPQGAYGYTF. The CDR3 bases are TGTGCCAGTTTCCCTCAGGGGGCCTATGGCTACACCTTC.

This clone has a handful of counts. Other DNA sequences within the sample encode an identical CDR3. V gene TRBV5-1 combines with J gene TRBJ2-5; D remains unclear. The germline V gene encodes CDR1 SGHRS and CDR2 YFSETQ. The CDR3 is 11 amino acids. V shed 3 bases and J shed 2 bases, with 2 bases lying between them. The CDR3 DNA reads TGCGCCAGCAGCTCTCAAGAGACCCAGTACTTC. Protein sequence: CASSSQETQYF.

The chain is built from TRBV4-3 and TRBJ2-7; a possible D gene is TRBD1 (6 bases). Germline V CDR1 and CDR2: LGHNA, YSLEER. The CDR3 sequence is 15 residues long. Trimming left V 2 bases short and J 5 bases short, with 16 bases between. CDR3 sequence (DNA): TGCGCCAGCAGCCAAAGGAAAGGGGGATCCCACGAGCAGTACTTC. It yields the protein CASSQRKGGSHEQYF.

The chain uses TRBV9 and TRBJ2-3; 7 nucleotides line up with TRBD2. Germline CDR1 SGDLS, CDR2 YYNGEE. CDR3 length: 15 amino acids. J gave up 0 bases and V 4 bases, and 5 bases lay outside the gene matches. CDR3 residues: CASSPFGGSTDTQYF. In DNA, the CDR3 is TGTGCCAGCAGCCCCTTCGGGGGGAGCACAGATACGCAGTATTTT.

This chain uses TRBV4-2 with TRBJ2-3; D possibly corresponds to TRBD2 (6 bases). Germline V gene lookup returns CDR1 LGHNA and CDR2 YNFKEQ. The CDR3 length is 15 residues. V was shortened by 0 bases and J by 5 bases, with 12 bases between the two germline ends. The CDR3 DNA is TGTGCCAGCAGCCAAGATCTGATGGGGGGAGATACGCAGTATTTT. It specifies CASSQDLMGGDTQYF.

This sequence joins TRBV27 and TRBJ2-7; 14 bases map to TRBD2. The ends lost 5 bases at V and 6 bases at J; junction bases unmatched: 6. The germline CDR1 and CDR2 sequences are MNHEY and SMNVEV (reference sequence). This CDR3 contains 15 residues. In DNA, the CDR3 is TGTGCCAGCAGTCACGGGACTAGCGGGAGATCCGAGCAGTACTTC. Protein product: CASSHGTSGRSEQYF.

This clone was seen a single time. The V gene is TRBV2, the J gene TRBJ2-5; maybe TRBD2 (6 bases). V shed 4 bases and J shed 1 base, with 10 bases lying between them. The CDR3 extends over 14 amino acids. CDR1 and CDR2 (germline): SNHLY, FYNNEI. Here the CDR3 reads CASSAGGSQETQYF. The CDR3 region has the DNA TGTGCCAGCAGTGCCGGGGGTAGCCAAGAGACCCAGTACTTC. Combining the CDR3 with reference TRBV2 and TRBJ2-5 gives the whole variable domain EPEVTQTPSHQVTQMGQEVILRCVPISNHLYFYWYRQILGQKVEFLVSFYNNEISEKSEIFDDQFSVERPDGSNFTLKIRSTKLEDSAMYFCASSAGGSQETQYFGPGTRLLVL.

The rearrangement joins TRBV5-4 to TRBJ1-2; a weak D match, TRBD1 (6 bases). The V gene lost 4 bases and the J gene lost 8 bases, with 15 bases spanning the gap. The CDR3 contains 13 residues. Germline V lookup: CDR1 SGHNT, CDR2 YYREEE (reference sequence). DNA of the CDR3: TGTGCCAGCAGCCCGGACAGAGCCCTGGGCTACACCTTC. Its protein product is CASSPDRALGYTF.

The table lists this clone with a few counts. This sequence joins TRBV2 and TRBJ1-2; D remains unclear. This CDR3 contains 13 residues. Germline CDR1 reads SNHLY; CDR2 reads FYNNEI. V lost 3 bases to trimming and J lost 4 bases, with 9 bases between them. CDR3 residues: CASSDTSPYGYTF. The CDR3 DNA sequence: TGTGCCAGCAGTGATACTAGCCCCTATGGCTACACCTTC.